This T cell receptor (beta chain) was captured by sequencing in a study of shared clonotypes between healthy human individuals. Findings and caveats of the study: On the whole, naive subsets had larger estimated richness than memory subsets had.

This CDR3 spans 13 amino acids. Trimming at V came to 6 bases and at J to 7 bases, leaving 6 bases not matched to a gene. Per the germline V gene, CDR1 is MNHNY and CDR2 is SVGAGI (reference sequence). Notes on this clone: The antigen is undetermined.

It was about 210 ng DNA, approximately 30,000 T cell genomes, that sorted-subset replicate PCRs used. Sequenced by immunoSEQ multiplex PCR; TCRdb stores in-frame clones only, minus some. This sample has more than 2,000,000 clones, with about 92% found just once. The TCR originated in a man aged 18 to 29 in good health. Sequenced input: naive CD4+ T cells sorted from blood. Regarding subset: CD45RA+ positively selected. The chain recombines TRBV6-6 with TRBJ2-1; 7 bases fit TRBD1. The CDR3 DNA follows: TGTGCCAGCAGGTCCGACAGGGCGAATGAGCAGTTCTTC. Its translation is CASRSDRANEQFF.